Following are 5 T cell receptor beta chains from one sample sequenced in a study of TIL therapy for anti-PD-1-resistant metastatic lung cancer. Described time point: pre-treatment sample, taken before nivolumab and TIL therapy. The libraries were made with immunoSEQ v3. Sequenced by immunoSEQ multiplex PCR; TCRdb stores in-frame clones only, minus some. This sample has 25,000 to 35,000 clones, with around two thirds found just once. This material consisted of blood, taken at baseline. The receptors were sampled from a woman between 25 and 85 years old with non-small cell lung cancer.

The chain joins TRBV19 to TRBJ2-5, with a possible D match to TRBD1 (5 bases). The CDR3 runs 15 residues. V was shortened by 1 base and J by 1 base, with 10 bases between the two germline ends. Germline V lookup: CDR1 LNHDA, CDR2 SQIVND (reference sequence). CDR3 nucleotides: TGTGCCAGTAGTATAGTCACAGGTATCCAAGAGACCCAGTACTTC. Residues: CASSIVTGIQETQYF.

The chain recombines TRBV18 with TRBJ1-3; D not certain. The CDR3 spans 15 residues. Germline CDR1 KGHSH, CDR2 LQKENI. V gave up 0 bases and J gave up 0 bases, with 6 bases separating them. CDR3 coding DNA: TGTGCCAGCTCACCACCAGCCGGCTCTGGAAACACCATATATTTT. It codes for CASSPPAGSGNTIYF.

The sample holds a few counts of this clone. The chain is built from TRBV2 and TRBJ1-5; D perhaps matches TRBD1 (6 bases). This CDR3 region has 15 residues. Per germline, CDR1 SNHLY and CDR2 FYNNEI. V was cut by 6 bases and J by 0 bases, with 12 bases left in between. The DNA for the CDR3 is TGTGCCAGCAGAGGCACAGGGTATAGCAATCAGCCCCAGCATTTT. Translating it yields CASRGTGYSNQPQHF.

V usage is TRBV20-1 and J usage is TRBJ2-1; no clear D. V was trimmed by 7 bases and J by 6 bases, leaving 10 bases between them. Germline V gives CDR1 DFQATT, CDR2 SNEGSKA (reference sequence). CDR3 length equals 11 residues. CDR3 in amino acids: CSVNFRNEQFF. The CDR3 bases are TGCAGTGTTAATTTTCGCAATGAGCAGTTCTTC.

The V call is TRBV6-1, the J call TRBJ2-3; a weak D match, TRBD2 (6 bases). Trimming removed 2 bases at V and 1 base at J, with 16 bases between. CDR1 is MNHNS and CDR2 is SASEGT in the germline V gene. This CDR3 spans 17 amino acids. CDR3 residues: CASSEQVAVTGTDTQYF. In nucleotides, the CDR3 is TGTGCCAGCAGTGAACAGGTAGCGGTTACAGGCACAGATACGCAGTATTTT.